This TCR beta chain stems from a study of blood T cell repertoires in COVID-19 (dated by TCRdb to 2019 to 2021). General notes on the study: Collaborator samples came from the United States, Italy and Spain and covered acute and convalescent phases of COVID-19. The material from the prospective study consisted of cDNA or gDNA derived from T cells, B-cell-depleted T cells, or PBMCs. Subjects who had been exposed to COVID-19, were actively infected with it, or had recovered from it provided the deeply sampled blood TCRbeta repertoires that made up the dataset. A freely available public database, intended as a resource for researchers studying the immune response to SARS-CoV-2, is where the repertoires were released. The samples were drawn from the first 160 participants of the ongoing ImmuneRACE study and from 950 to 1,500 subjects provided by 6 global collaborators. The sample metadata nearly always contained a de-identified subject ID, COVID-19 status, age in years and sex. HLA class I and class II types, where available, came from metadata supplied by the sample provider rather than from assay-based typing.

Results the study describes overall, beyond this receptor: The quantity of clinical and demographic metadata differed by source and by participant and was supplied without curation.

The immunoSEQ Assay, a bias-controlled multiplex PCR, was used to amplify TCRbeta CDR3 regions from genomic DNA. The published analysis was carried out like this. The number of nucleated cells in each sample was estimated by amplification of reference gene primers within the assay. To quantify the absolute abundance of each unique TCRbeta CDR3 rearrangement, sequence reads were collapsed and filtered. For each sample, productive Simpson clonality was calculated as the square root of Simpson's diversity index across productive rearrangements. In its TCRdb copy, this immuneACCESS table keeps in-frame sequences only and misses some clones. Where compared with another copy, unresolved V genes explain less than half of these, and the others have no known cause. V, J and clone size derive from that table, while D and trimming were established from the DNA sequence. The sample profile shows under 200,000 clones; more than 85% of them were found once. About 2.1% of the sample comes from the top ten.

At the junction V is shortened by 1 base and J by 7 bases; bases outside the gene matches: 3. Inclusive of the bounding cysteine and phenylalanine, the CDR3 is 14 residues long. Kept here is only the CDR3 DNA, which spans 42 bases and is read in frame from base 1. CDR1 LGHDT and CDR2 YNNKEL were looked up in the germline V gene (reference sequence). Note on this clone: Its antigen is currently not known. Nothing much larger sits one base from this clone, and base qualities are not available.

Whole blood was collected in K2EDTA tubes by collaborating institutions according to the institutions' own protocols. For TCRbeta analysis, collaborators shipped samples in one of three forms: frozen whole blood, isolated PBMCs, or DNA extracted from either of those sample types. Sample: peripheral blood. Recombination joined TRBV3-1 (or the pseudogene TRBV3-2) with TRBJ1-4; 7 bases in the middle match TRBD1. This receptor was identified in a man aged 65-85 years with active or convalescent COVID-19. This receptor carries the CDR3 CASSQGRGVEKLFF. The sequence in DNA is TGTGCCAGCAGCCAAGGCAGGGGGGTTGAAAAACTGTTTTTT.